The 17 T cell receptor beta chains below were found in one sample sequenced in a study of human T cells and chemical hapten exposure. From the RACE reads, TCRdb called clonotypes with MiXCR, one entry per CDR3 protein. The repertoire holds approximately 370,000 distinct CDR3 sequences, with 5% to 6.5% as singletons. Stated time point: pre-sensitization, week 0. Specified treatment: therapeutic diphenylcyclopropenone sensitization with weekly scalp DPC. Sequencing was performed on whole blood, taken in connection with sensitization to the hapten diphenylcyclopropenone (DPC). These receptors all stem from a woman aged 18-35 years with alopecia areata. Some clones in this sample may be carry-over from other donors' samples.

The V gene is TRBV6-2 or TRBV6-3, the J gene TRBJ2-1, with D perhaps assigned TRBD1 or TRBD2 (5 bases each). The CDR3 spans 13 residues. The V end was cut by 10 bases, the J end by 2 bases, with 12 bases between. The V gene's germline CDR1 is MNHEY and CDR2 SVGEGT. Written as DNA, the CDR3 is TGTGCCACCCTGGGACGGACCTACAATGAGCAGTTCTTC. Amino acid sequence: CATLGRTYNEQFF.

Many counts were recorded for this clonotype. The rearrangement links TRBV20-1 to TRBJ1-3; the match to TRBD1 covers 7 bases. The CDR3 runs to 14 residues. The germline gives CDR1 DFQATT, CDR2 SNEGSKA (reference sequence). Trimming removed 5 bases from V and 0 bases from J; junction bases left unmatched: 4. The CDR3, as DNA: TGCAGTGCTCACAGGGGAACCTCTGGAAACACCATATATTTT. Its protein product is CSAHRGTSGNTIYF.

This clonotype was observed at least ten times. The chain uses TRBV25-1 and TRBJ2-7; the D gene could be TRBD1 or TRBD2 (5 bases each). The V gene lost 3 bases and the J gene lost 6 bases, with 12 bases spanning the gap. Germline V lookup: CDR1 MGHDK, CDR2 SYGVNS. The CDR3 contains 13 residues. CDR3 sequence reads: CASSDWRGAEQYF. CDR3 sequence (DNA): TGTGCCAGCAGTGATTGGAGAGGGGCCGAGCAGTACTTC.

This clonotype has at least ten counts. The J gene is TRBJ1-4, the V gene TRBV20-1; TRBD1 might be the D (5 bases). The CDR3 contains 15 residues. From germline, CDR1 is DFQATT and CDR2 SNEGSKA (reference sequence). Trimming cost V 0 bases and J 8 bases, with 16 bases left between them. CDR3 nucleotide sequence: TGCAGTGCTAGAGATCATCGGGGGAGGCGCGAAAAACTGTTTTTT. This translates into CSARDHRGRREKLFF.

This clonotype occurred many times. CDR3 sequence reads: CASSLGTVSNQPQHF. The CDR3 DNA reads as TGTGCCAGCAGCTTGGGGACAGTAAGCAATCAGCCCCAGCATTTT. V is TRBV11-2 and J is TRBJ1-5; 7 nucleotides line up with TRBD1. V shed 3 bases and J 1 base; nucleotides not matched to a gene: 3. The CDR3 is 15 residues long. Germline loops: CDR1 SGHAT, CDR2 FQNNGV.

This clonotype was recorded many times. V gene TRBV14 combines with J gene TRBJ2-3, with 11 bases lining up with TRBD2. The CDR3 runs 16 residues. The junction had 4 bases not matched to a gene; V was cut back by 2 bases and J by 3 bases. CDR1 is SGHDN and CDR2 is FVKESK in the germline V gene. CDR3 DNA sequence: TGTGCCAGCAGCCAATACCTAGCGGGGGGTACAGATACGCAGTATTTT. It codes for CASSQYLAGGTDTQYF.

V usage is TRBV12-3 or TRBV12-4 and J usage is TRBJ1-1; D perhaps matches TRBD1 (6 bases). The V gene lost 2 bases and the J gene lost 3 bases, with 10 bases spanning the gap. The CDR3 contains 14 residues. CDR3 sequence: CASSLKNRDTEAFF. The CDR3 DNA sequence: TGTGCCAGCAGTTTAAAGAACAGGGACACTGAAGCTTTCTTT.

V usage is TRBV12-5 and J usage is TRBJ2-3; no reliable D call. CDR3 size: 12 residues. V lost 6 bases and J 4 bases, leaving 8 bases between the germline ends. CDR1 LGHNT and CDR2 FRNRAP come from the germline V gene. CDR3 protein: CASGANSDTQYF. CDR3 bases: TGTGCTAGTGGGGCGAACTCAGATACGCAGTATTTT.

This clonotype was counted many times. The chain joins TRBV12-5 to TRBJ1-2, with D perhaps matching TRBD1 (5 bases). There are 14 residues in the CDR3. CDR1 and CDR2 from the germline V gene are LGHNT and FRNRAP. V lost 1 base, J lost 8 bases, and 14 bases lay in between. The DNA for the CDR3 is TGTGCTAGTGGTTTGGATACTCAGGGCGGGGGCTACACCTTC. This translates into CASGLDTQGGGYTF.

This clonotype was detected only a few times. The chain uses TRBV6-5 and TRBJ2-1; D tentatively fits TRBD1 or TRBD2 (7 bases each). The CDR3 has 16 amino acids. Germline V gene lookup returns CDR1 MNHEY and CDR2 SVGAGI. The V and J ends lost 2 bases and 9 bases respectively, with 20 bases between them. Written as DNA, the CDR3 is TGTGCCAGCAGTTACATAGATACCAGGGGGAGGGGTGAGCAGTTCTTC. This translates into CASSYIDTRGRGEQFF.

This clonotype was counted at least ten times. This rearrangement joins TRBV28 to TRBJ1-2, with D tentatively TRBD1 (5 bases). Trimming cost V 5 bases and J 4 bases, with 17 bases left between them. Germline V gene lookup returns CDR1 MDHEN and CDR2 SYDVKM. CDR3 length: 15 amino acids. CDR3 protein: CASSPPPRVTYGYTF. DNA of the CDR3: TGTGCCAGCAGTCCGCCCCCCAGGGTGACCTATGGCTACACCTTC.

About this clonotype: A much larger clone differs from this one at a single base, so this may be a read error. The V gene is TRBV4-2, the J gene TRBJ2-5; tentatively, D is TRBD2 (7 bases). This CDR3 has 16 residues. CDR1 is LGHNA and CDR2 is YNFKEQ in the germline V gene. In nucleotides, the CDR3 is TGTACCAGCAGCCAAGAGAACGCGGGGGCACAAGAGACCCAGTACTTC. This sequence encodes CTSSQENAGAQETQYF.

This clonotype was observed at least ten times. The CDR3 here is CASSLDSWQFF. For the CDR3, the DNA is TGTGCCAGCAGCTTGGACAGCTGGCAGTTCTTC. V gene TRBV13 combines with J gene TRBJ2-1, with D possibly matching TRBD1 (6 bases). V lost 3 bases to trimming and J lost 12 bases, with 9 bases between them. Germline V lookup: CDR1 PRHDT, CDR2 FYEKMQ (reference sequence). The CDR3 consists of 11 residues.

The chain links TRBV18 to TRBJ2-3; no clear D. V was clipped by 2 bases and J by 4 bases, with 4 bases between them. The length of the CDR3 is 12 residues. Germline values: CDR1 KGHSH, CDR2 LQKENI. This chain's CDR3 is CASSPNSDTQYF. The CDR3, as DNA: TGTGCCAGCTCACCAAATTCAGATACGCAGTATTTT. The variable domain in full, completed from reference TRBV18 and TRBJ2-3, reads NAGVMQNPRHLVRRRGQEARLRCSPMKGHSHVYWYRQLPEEGLKFMVYLQKENIIDESGMPKERFSAEFPKEGPSILRIQQVVRGDSAAYFCASSPNSDTQYFGPGTRLTVL.

The CDR3 sequence: CASSLMAGGRTSEQFF. The CDR3, as DNA: TGTGCCAGCAGTTTGATGGCGGGGGGGCGGACGAGTGAGCAGTTCTTC. The chain recombines TRBV6-2 or TRBV6-3 with TRBJ2-1; 9 bases match TRBD2. Germline V gene sequence: CDR1 MNHEY, CDR2 SVGEGT. After removal of 4 bases from V and 9 bases from J, the junction contained 13 bases not matched to a gene. The CDR3 is 16 amino acids.

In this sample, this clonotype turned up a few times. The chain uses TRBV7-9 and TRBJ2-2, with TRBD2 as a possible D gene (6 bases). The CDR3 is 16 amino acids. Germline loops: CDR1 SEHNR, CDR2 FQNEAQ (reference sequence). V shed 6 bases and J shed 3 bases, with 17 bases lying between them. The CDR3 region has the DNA TGTGCCAGCAGGGGAGGCACCTACCCGTACACCGGGGAGCTGTTTTTT. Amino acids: CASRGGTYPYTGELFF.

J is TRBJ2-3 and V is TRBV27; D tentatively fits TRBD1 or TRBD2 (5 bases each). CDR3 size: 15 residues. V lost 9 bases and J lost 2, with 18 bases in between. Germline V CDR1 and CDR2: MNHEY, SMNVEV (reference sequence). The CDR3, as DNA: TGTGCCAGTGAAAAACGGGACGGACCCACAGATACGCAGTATTTT. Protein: CASEKRDGPTDTQYF.